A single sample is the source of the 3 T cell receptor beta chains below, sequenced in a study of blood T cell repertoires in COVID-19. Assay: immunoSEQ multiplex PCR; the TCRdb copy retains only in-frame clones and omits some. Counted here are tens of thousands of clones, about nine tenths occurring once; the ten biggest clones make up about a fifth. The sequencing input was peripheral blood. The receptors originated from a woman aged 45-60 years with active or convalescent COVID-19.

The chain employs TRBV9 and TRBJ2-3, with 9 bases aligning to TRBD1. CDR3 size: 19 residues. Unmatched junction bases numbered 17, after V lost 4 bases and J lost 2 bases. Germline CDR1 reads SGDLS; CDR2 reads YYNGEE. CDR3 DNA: TGTGCCAGCAGCCTCCGGGACAGGGATATATCGGGTTTCACAGATACGCAGTATTTT. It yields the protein CASSLRDRDISGFTDTQYF.

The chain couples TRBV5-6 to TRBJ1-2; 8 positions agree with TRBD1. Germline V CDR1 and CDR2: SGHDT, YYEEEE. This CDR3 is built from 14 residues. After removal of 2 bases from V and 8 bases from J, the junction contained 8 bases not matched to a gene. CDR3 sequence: CASSFAGQGGGYTF. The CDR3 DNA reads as TGTGCCAGCAGCTTCGCCGGACAGGGAGGCGGCTACACCTTC.

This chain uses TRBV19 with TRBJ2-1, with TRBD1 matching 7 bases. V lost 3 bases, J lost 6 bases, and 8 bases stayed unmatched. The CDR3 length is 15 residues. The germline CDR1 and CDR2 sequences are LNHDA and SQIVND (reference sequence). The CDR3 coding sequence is TGTGCCAGTAGTATTTACTTACAGGGGCTCAATGAGCAGTTCTTC. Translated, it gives CASSIYLQGLNEQFF.